A single sample gave rise to the 24 T cell receptor beta chains below, sequenced in a study of T cells in Graves' hyperthyroidism and ophthalmopathy. Authors of the study amplified TCR beta CDR3 regions from RNA transcripts. With the HTBI primer set, the TCR CDR3 went through a first round of RT-PCR. TCRdb passed the multiplex PCR reads through MiXCR, listing each CDR3 protein once. The data hold roughly 500,000 distinct CDR3 sequences, with about 45% observed a single time. Material for sequencing was peripheral blood or thyroid tissue (not recorded which). The receptors derive from an adult woman with Graves' disease, either hyperthyroidism or ophthalmopathy (not recorded which).

This clonotype was seen a handful of times. J is TRBJ2-5 and V is TRBV2; 9 bases map to TRBD1. Germline trimming cut 7 bases from V and 4 bases from J; bases unmatched to any gene: 4. The CDR3 has 13 amino acids. The germline gives CDR1 SNHLY, CDR2 FYNNEI. CDR3 amino acids: CASKGTGSETQYF. CDR3 bases: TGTGCCAGCAAAGGGACAGGGTCAGAGACCCAGTACTTC.

The chain links TRBV7-6 to TRBJ1-5; D unclear. This CDR3 contains 15 residues. The germline V gene has CDR1 SGHVS and CDR2 FNYEAQ. Trimming pared 0 bases from V and 5 bases from J, leaving 11 bases between. The CDR3 spells CASSLATGSYQPQHF. The CDR3 nucleotides read TGTGCCAGCAGCTTAGCTACGGGATCCTATCAGCCCCAGCATTTT.

The rearrangement joins TRBV20-1 to TRBJ2-3; D possibly corresponds to TRBD1 (5 bases). The CDR3 length is 12 residues. V shed 4 bases and J shed 1 base, with 6 bases lying between them. In germline, CDR1 is DFQATT, CDR2 SNEGSKA (reference sequence). The CDR3 nucleotides read TGCAGTGCTACAGGGCGCACAGATACGCAGTATTTT. Translated, it gives CSATGRTDTQYF.

This chain joins TRBV2 and TRBJ1-2; D may be TRBD1 (6 bases). V shed 7 bases and J shed 6 bases, with 15 bases lying between them. Per germline, CDR1 SNHLY and CDR2 FYNNEI. The CDR3 totals 13 residues. The CDR3 protein is CASTREGVHGYTF. CDR3 sequence (DNA): TGTGCCAGCACCCGGGAGGGGGTCCATGGCTACACCTTC.

This clonotype was counted a single time. The V and J genes are TRBV7-9 and TRBJ1-2; D is ambiguous. V was pared by 4 bases and J by 4 bases, with 10 bases between. Germline V gene sequence: CDR1 SEHNR, CDR2 FQNEAQ (reference sequence). The CDR3 runs 13 residues. The CDR3 region is CASSSPGTYGYTF. The CDR3 DNA is TGTGCCAGCAGCTCACCCGGCACCTATGGCTACACCTTC. Full variable domain (missing parts from reference TRBV7-9 and TRBJ1-2): DTGVSQNPRHKITKRGQNVTFRCDPISEHNRLYWYRQTLGQGPEFLTYFQNEAQLEKSRLLSDRFSAERPKGSFSTLEIQRTEQGDSAMYLCASSSPGTYGYTFGSGTRLTVV.

This clonotype was seen only a few times. The J gene is TRBJ1-1, the V gene TRBV20-1; D might be TRBD1 (5 bases). This CDR3 region has 13 residues. Between the trimmed V and J ends, which lost 4 bases and 1 base, there was a span of 10 bases. Germline V gene data show CDR1 as DFQATT and CDR2 as SNEGSKA (reference sequence). The CDR3 DNA sequence: TGCAGTGCTAATCGACAGCCGAACACTGAAGCTTTCTTT. It yields the protein CSANRQPNTEAFF.

This clonotype has a single count. The chain combines TRBV7-9 with TRBJ2-7, with 9 bases fitting TRBD1. Germline CDR1 reads SEHNR; CDR2 reads FQNEAQ (reference sequence). CDR3 length: 15 residues. Germline trimming cut 6 bases from V and 5 bases from J; bases unmatched to any gene: 11. The CDR3 DNA reads as TGTGCCAGCAGGGTGACAGGGGGTAGAGTGGACGAGCAGTACTTC. This sequence encodes CASRVTGGRVDEQYF.

The rearrangement uses TRBV15 and TRBJ1-2; unclear D gene. Germline CDR1 is LNHNV and CDR2 is YYDKDF (reference sequence). Trimming pared 0 bases from V and 0 bases from J, leaving 11 bases between. This CDR3 is 16 amino acids long. CDR3 region: CATSRDTSTSNYGYTF. The CDR3 DNA sequence: TGTGCCACCAGCAGAGATACGTCGACTTCTAACTATGGCTACACCTTC.

V gene TRBV7-9 combines with J gene TRBJ1-3; D unresolved. Germline-derived CDR1 and CDR2 are SEHNR and FQNEAQ (reference sequence). The length of the CDR3 is 14 residues. Trimming shortened V by 3 bases and J by 2 bases, and 8 bases separated the two germline ends. The CDR3 protein is CASSFAVAGNTIYF. The CDR3 nucleotides read TGTGCCAGCAGCTTTGCAGTGGCTGGAAACACCATATATTTT. The entire variable domain, with the rest obtained from reference TRBV7-9 and TRBJ1-3, is as follows: DTGVSQNPRHKITKRGQNVTFRCDPISEHNRLYWYRQTLGQGPEFLTYFQNEAQLEKSRLLSDRFSAERPKGSFSTLEIQRTEQGDSAMYLCASSFAVAGNTIYFGEGSWLTVV.

This clonotype was seen just once. The rearrangement links TRBV7-9 to TRBJ2-5; TRBD2 aligns across 10 bases. V lost 2 bases, J lost 4 bases, and 4 bases stayed unmatched. The CDR3 is 15 amino acids. Germline V gene data show CDR1 as SEHNR and CDR2 as FQNEAQ (reference sequence). The CDR3 DNA reads as TGTGCCAGCAGCTTACAGGCTAGCGGGGGAGAGACCCAGTACTTC. Its translation: CASSLQASGGETQYF.

This clonotype was seen a few times. This chain uses TRBV12-3 or TRBV12-4 with TRBJ1-2; D gene ambiguous. This CDR3 contains 11 residues. V gave up 3 bases and J gave up 7 bases, with 6 bases separating them. The CDR3 DNA follows: TGTGCCAGCAGTTTGTCTGCTGGCTACACCTTC. Protein: CASSLSAGYTF.

This sequence joins TRBV10-3 and TRBJ1-6; possibly TRBD1 for D (6 bases). CDR1 is ENHRY and CDR2 is SYGVKD in the germline V gene. With 10 bases removed from V and 10 bases from J, the gap between germline ends came to 17 bases. The CDR3 totals 13 residues. CDR3 coding DNA: TGTGCCAGCAGAAGGGGGGCATGGTCACCCCTCCACTTT. Its translation is CASRRGAWSPLHF.

This chain connects TRBV2 to TRBJ2-5; 7 bases line up with TRBD2. The CDR3 sequence is 13 residues long. Germline values: CDR1 SNHLY, CDR2 FYNNEI. J lost 5 bases, V lost 6 bases, and 6 bases had no gene match. This CDR3 is CASSLAATETQYF. Here the CDR3 DNA reads TGTGCCAGCAGCCTAGCGGCAACGGAGACCCAGTACTTC.

The gene calls are TRBV4-1 and TRBJ1-2; D might be TRBD1 (5 bases). The CDR3 runs to 15 residues. V lost 0 bases, J lost 5 bases, and 13 bases lay in between. Germline V gene lookup returns CDR1 MGHRA and CDR2 YSYEKL. The CDR3 coding sequence is TGCGCCAGCAGCCAAGAAAGCTCGGGACCTTATGGCTACACCTTC. Translation: CASSQESSGPYGYTF.

The rearrangement links TRBV25-1 to TRBJ1-5; TRBD1 matches at 10 bases. This CDR3 is built from 15 residues. V dropped 6 bases and J dropped 6; count of bases not matched to a gene: 8. Germline V gives CDR1 MGHDK, CDR2 SYGVNS. This chain's CDR3 is CASSVRTGGIQPQHF. CDR3 nucleotides: TGTGCCAGCAGCGTTAGGACAGGGGGGATTCAGCCCCAGCATTTT.

Many counts were recorded for this clonotype. This chain joins TRBV7-8 and TRBJ1-1, with 7 bases lining up with TRBD1. This CDR3 has 13 amino acids. V was clipped by 3 bases and J by 5 bases; unmatched bases: 3. From germline, CDR1 is SGHVS and CDR2 FQNEAQ. The CDR3 nucleotides are TGTGCCAGCAGCTTCAAGACAGGGACTGAAGCTTTCTTT. As protein: CASSFKTGTEAFF.

The chain joins TRBV9 to TRBJ2-1; 8 positions agree with TRBD2. There are 16 residues in the CDR3. V shed 4 bases and J 5 bases; nucleotides not matched to a gene: 11. CDR1 is SGDLS and CDR2 is YYNGEE in the germline V gene. The CDR3 spells CASSFGGGLVNNEQFF. CDR3 DNA: TGTGCCAGCAGCTTCGGGGGGGGATTAGTCAACAATGAGCAGTTCTTC.

This clonotype was seen at least ten times. This chain links TRBV29-1 with TRBJ1-5; D is ambiguous. There are 13 residues in the CDR3. Trimming pared 5 bases from V and 0 bases from J, leaving 8 bases between. Germline V gene data show CDR1 as SQVTM and CDR2 as ANQGSEA. CDR3 protein: CSVLVDSNQPQHF. The CDR3 region has the DNA TGCAGCGTTCTCGTTGATAGCAATCAGCCCCAGCATTTT.

V and J are TRBV15 and TRBJ1-2; the match to TRBD1 covers 9 bases. The CDR3 has 19 amino acids. The V gene's germline CDR1 is LNHNV and CDR2 YYDKDF (reference sequence). V shed 5 bases and J 2 bases; nucleotides not matched to a gene: 18. The CDR3 loop reads CATSQSQDRGRNTNYGYTF. The CDR3 nucleotides read TGTGCCACCAGCCAATCTCAGGACAGGGGCAGAAACACCAACTATGGCTACACCTTC.

This clonotype was counted between two and nine times. This chain joins TRBV7-2 and TRBJ1-5; no definite D call. Trimming cost V 0 bases and J 7 bases, with 16 bases left between them. The germline gives CDR1 SGHTA, CDR2 FQGNSA. The CDR3 runs to 16 residues. CDR3 nucleotide sequence: TGTGCCAGCAGCTTAGCGTCCGACCCTAGCGGCCAGCCCCAGCATTTT. As protein: CASSLASDPSGQPQHF.

This clonotype has more than one count but fewer than ten. The V gene is TRBV7-9, the J gene TRBJ1-1; D is unresolved. The V end lost 5 bases, the J end lost 3 bases, and 10 bases lay between the germline ends. Germline lookup yields CDR1 SEHNR and CDR2 FQNEAQ (reference sequence). The CDR3 runs to 13 residues. This CDR3 reads CASSPRDYTEAFF. CDR3 nucleotide sequence: TGTGCCAGCAGCCCAAGGGATTACACTGAAGCTTTCTTT.

With regard to this clonotype: Just one base apart from a much larger clone, this may be a read error. The chain employs TRBV10-3 and TRBJ1-2, with TRBD1 as a possible D gene (5 bases). Trimming took off 3 bases at V and 2 bases at J, with 7 bases between the two ends. The CDR3 runs to 13 residues. In germline, CDR1 is ENHRY, CDR2 SYGVKD. CDR3 in DNA: TGTGCCATCAGTGAAGGGGTCAACTATGGCTACACCTTC. This gives the protein CAISEGVNYGYTF.

The chain employs TRBV20-1 and TRBJ2-3, with D possibly TRBD1 on 6 matching bases. This CDR3 has 14 residues. Germline lookup yields CDR1 DFQATT and CDR2 SNEGSKA (reference sequence). Trimming stripped 5 bases from V and 2 bases from J, with 14 bases between. This CDR3 is CSASQGGTTDTQYF. The CDR3 DNA reads as TGCAGTGCTTCTCAAGGGGGTACCACAGATACGCAGTATTTT.

The chain joins TRBV7-2 to TRBJ2-7; 10 nucleotides line up with TRBD1. CDR3 length: 12 residues. V gave up 4 bases and J gave up 10 bases; unmatched junction bases: 4. In germline, CDR1 is SGHTA, CDR2 FQGNSA. CDR3 DNA sequence: TGTGCCAGCAGCTGGGACAGGGGTGATCAGTACTTC. Translating gives CASSWDRGDQYF.